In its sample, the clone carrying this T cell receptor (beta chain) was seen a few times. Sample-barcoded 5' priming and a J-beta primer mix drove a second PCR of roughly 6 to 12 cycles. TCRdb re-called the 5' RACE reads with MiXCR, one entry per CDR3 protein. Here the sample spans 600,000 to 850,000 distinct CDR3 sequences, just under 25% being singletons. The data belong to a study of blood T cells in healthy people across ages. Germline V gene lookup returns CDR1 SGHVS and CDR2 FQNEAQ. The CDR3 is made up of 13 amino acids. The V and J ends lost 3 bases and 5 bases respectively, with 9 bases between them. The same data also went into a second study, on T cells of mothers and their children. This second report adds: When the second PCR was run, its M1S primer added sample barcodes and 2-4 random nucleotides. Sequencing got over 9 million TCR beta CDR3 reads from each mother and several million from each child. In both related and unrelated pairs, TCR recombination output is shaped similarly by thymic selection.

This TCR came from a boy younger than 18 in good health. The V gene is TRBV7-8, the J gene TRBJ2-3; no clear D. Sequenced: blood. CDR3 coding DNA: TGTGCCAGCAGCTTTTTGGTCCTAGATACGCAGTATTTT. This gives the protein CASSFLVLDTQYF.